This TCR beta chain was recovered during a study of response to subunit inactivated influenza vaccine. Regarding the study as a whole: Every seasonal influenza vaccination brings in few new T cells, the authors suggested.

The CDR3 contains 20 residues. CDR1 LGHNA and CDR2 YSLEER come from the germline V gene. The V end was cut by 0 bases, the J end by 5 bases, with 26 bases between. TCRdb ran MiXCR on the RT-PCR reads and lists one entry per CDR3 protein. The sample shows approximately 300,000 distinct CDR3 sequences, 22% of them seen only once. In this sample, this clonotype turned up many times. Its target is unknown. This receptor was taken from a man aged 45-69 years who received an inactivated influenza vaccine. The chain is built from TRBV4-3 and TRBJ1-3; D might be TRBD1 (5 bases). The specimen was PBMCs from blood, collected about 20 months after vaccination. CDR3 in DNA: TGCGCCAGCAGCCAAGACCTGGCCGACAGCTTGATCTTGGGAAGAAACACCATATATTTT. It codes for CASSQDLADSLILGRNTIYF.